This is a list of T cell receptor beta chains from one sample in a study of CD8+CD57+ T cells in acquired aplastic anemia. TCRdb analysed the reads with MiXCR anew, one entry per CDR3 protein. The table lists 220,000 or so distinct CDR3 sequences, roughly two thirds of them singletons. The sequencing input was sorted CD4+, CD8+, or CD8+CD57+ T cells (not recorded which) from PBMCs. Source of these receptors: a human donor with aplastic anemia. Each CDR3 is given with its conserved first and last residue. A D gene is named only where the DNA matches it firmly. The size entry is marked missing in some rows and otherwise reads once, few, many or a size class.

V,length,D,J,size,CDR3,DNA
TRBV20-1,12,TRBD2,TRBJ2-7,.,CSAGTNSYEQYF,TGCAGTGCCGGGACTAACTCCTACGAGCAGTACTTC
TRBV5-1,16,.,TRBJ1-6,.,CASSLGLSYYNSPLHF,TGCGCCAGCAGCTTGGGGCTATCCTATTATAATTCACCCCTCCACTTT
TRBV3-1,14,.,TRBJ1-1,.,CASSQEHSITEAFF,TGTGCCAGCAGCCAAGAGCACAGCATAACTGAAGCTTTCTTT
TRBV29-1,10,.,TRBJ2-5,few,CSVEVATQYF,TGCAGCGTTGAAGTGGCGACCCAGTACTTC
TRBV7-9,13,.,TRBJ2-3,.,CASSHWMGDTQYF,TGTGCCAGCAGCCACTGGATGGGGGATACGCAGTATTTT
TRBV10-3,15,TRBD1,TRBJ2-7,.,CAISESGTATKGQYF,TGTGCCATCAGTGAGTCCGGGACAGCTACGAAGGGGCAGTACTTC
TRBV10-3,14,TRBD2,TRBJ2-3,.,CAISPPGGGDTQYF,TGTGCCATCAGCCCCCCGGGAGGAGGAGATACGCAGTATTTT
TRBV24-1,13,.,TRBJ1-1,.,CATSGPPSTEAFF,TGTGCCACATCGGGACCGCCGAGCACTGAAGCTTTCTTT
TRBV10-2,14,.,TRBJ2-2,.,CASSHLQEPGELFF,TGCGCCAGCAGTCATCTGCAGGAGCCCGGGGAGCTGTTTTTT
TRBV5-1,20,TRBD1,TRBJ2-3,.,CASSLGNPGTGVFGTDTQYF,TGCGCCAGCAGCTTGGGAAACCCGGGGACAGGGGTTTTTGGCACAGATACGCAGTATTTT
TRBV7-9,13,.,TRBJ2-1,many,CASSSQGLSEQFF,TGTGCCAGCAGCTCACAGGGACTAAGTGAGCAGTTCTTC
TRBV9,15,TRBD2,TRBJ2-3,.,CASSVVGGGARTQYF,TGTGCCAGCAGCGTAGTCGGCGGGGGGGCCCGCACGCAGTATTTT
TRBV10-3,14,.,TRBJ1-1,few,CAIGNGGMNTEAFF,TGTGCCATCGGCAATGGAGGGATGAACACTGAAGCTTTCTTT
TRBV6-4,12,.,TRBJ1-1,.,CASSRYLSEAFF,TGTGCCAGCAGCCGTTATCTTAGCGAAGCTTTCTTT
TRBV10-3,17,.,TRBJ2-7,.,CAISGKRSEGLSYEQYF,TGTGCCATCAGTGGGAAACGATCGGAGGGCTTATCCTACGAGCAGTACTTC
TRBV5-5,15,.,TRBJ1-6,.,CASSLDRTENSPLHF,TGTGCCAGCAGCTTGGATAGGACAGAGAATTCACCCCTCCACTTT
TRBV15,16,.,TRBJ2-7,many,CATSSELRGSSYEQYF,TGTGCCACCAGCAGCGAACTTCGGGGCAGCTCCTACGAGCAGTACTTC
TRBV24-1,15,TRBD1,TRBJ1-2,.,CATSDPGQGEYGYTF,TGTGCCACCAGTGACCCCGGACAGGGAGAGTATGGCTACACCTTC
TRBV7-3,17,TRBD2,TRBJ2-3,.,CASSYTPSGRKTDTQYF,TGTGCCAGCAGCTACACTCCTAGCGGGAGGAAGACAGATACGCAGTATTTT
TRBV9,17,.,TRBJ2-5,many,CASSGGSHLSSQETQYF,TGTGCCAGCAGCGGAGGGAGCCATCTGTCATCTCAAGAGACCCAGTACTTC
TRBV20-1,11,.,TRBJ2-7,.,CSARGWLGQYF,TGCAGTGCTAGAGGCTGGCTAGGGCAGTACTTC
TRBV25-1,14,TRBD1,TRBJ1-3,few,CASRLTGAGNTIYF,TGTGCCAGCAGGCTTACAGGGGCTGGAAACACCATATATTTT
TRBV20-1,14,.,TRBJ2-7,few,CSATSYSLGYEQYF,TGCAGTGCTACTTCATACAGCCTGGGCTACGAGCAGTACTTC
TRBV6-5,14,TRBD2,TRBJ2-5,many,CASSSIGGEETQYF,TGTGCCAGCAGTTCTATCGGGGGGGAAGAGACCCAGTACTTC
TRBV7-9,14,.,TRBJ2-7,.,CASSGTLYSYEQYF,TGTGCCAGCAGCGGCACCCTTTACTCCTACGAGCAGTACTTC
TRBV7-6,14,.,TRBJ1-1,few,CASSPREGGTEAFF,TGTGCCAGCAGCCCCCGTGAGGGAGGGACTGAAGCTTTCTTT
TRBV5-1,16,TRBD2,TRBJ2-3,few,CASSLGLAGVSDTQYF,TGCGCCAGCAGCTTGGGACTAGCGGGGGTATCAGATACGCAGTATTTT
TRBV2,14,TRBD1,TRBJ1-4,.,CATGTGSVGEKLFF,TGTGCCACCGGGACAGGGAGTGTTGGAGAAAAACTGTTTTTT
TRBV20-1,15,TRBD2,TRBJ2-3,.,CSARGSGGPTDTQYF,TGCAGTGCTAGGGGGAGCGGGGGGCCCACAGATACGCAGTATTTT
TRBV2,13,.,TRBJ1-2,.,CASPGGRNYGYTF,TGTGCCAGCCCCGGGGGGCGCAACTATGGCTACACCTTC
TRBV7-3,15,.,TRBJ2-1,.,CASSSPGASYNEQFF,TGTGCCAGCAGCTCGCCCGGGGCTTCCTACAATGAGCAGTTCTTC
TRBV11-2,15,TRBD2,TRBJ2-5,few,CASSLVGLAEETQYF,TGTGCCAGCAGCTTAGTCGGACTAGCGGAAGAGACCCAGTACTTC
TRBV20-1,15,.,TRBJ1-2,.,CSARAGGDVNYGYTF,TGCAGTGCTAGGGCAGGAGGCGATGTTAACTATGGCTACACCTTC
TRBV7-8,15,TRBD1,TRBJ1-1,.,CASSLDVAGGTEAFF,TGTGCCAGCAGCTTAGACGTTGCAGGGGGCACTGAAGCTTTCTTT
TRBV20-1,12,.,TRBJ1-2,.,CHAGGVNSGYTF,TGCCACGCCGGGGGAGTTAACAGCGGCTACACCTTC
TRBV10-3,14,.,TRBJ1-2,medium-sized,CAISEGPGAPGYTF,TGTGCCATCAGTGAAGGGCCGGGGGCCCCAGGCTACACCTTC
TRBV29-1,13,TRBD1,TRBJ2-3,.,CSAGDRTTDTQYF,TGCAGCGCTGGGGACAGGACGACAGATACGCAGTATTTT
TRBV19,12,.,TRBJ2-3,.,CASSTGTDTQYF,TGTGCCAGTAGCACAGGCACAGATACGCAGTATTTT
TRBV7-8,15,TRBD1,TRBJ1-5,.,CVSSHGTGGIQPQHF,TGTGTCAGCAGCCATGGGACAGGGGGTATTCAGCCCCAGCATTTT
TRBV20-1,12,.,TRBJ2-7,.,CSARGPSYEQYF,TGCAGTGCTAGAGGACCGAGCTACGAGCAGTACTTC
TRBV19,17,TRBD1,TRBJ1-5,few,CASSTRRDRGSGQPQHF,TGTGCCAGTAGTACCCGCCGGGACAGGGGGTCCGGTCAGCCCCAGCATTTT
TRBV19,13,.,TRBJ1-1,.,CASSELGNTEAFF,TGTGCCAGTAGTGAACTAGGAAACACTGAAGCTTTCTTT
TRBV7-9,10,TRBD1,TRBJ1-1,once,CGTGDTEAFF,TGTGGTACAGGGGACACTGAAGCTTTCTTT
TRBV20-1,14,TRBD1,TRBJ2-7,few,CSAASDRGIYEQYF,TGCAGTGCTGCCTCAGACAGGGGCATCTACGAGCAGTACTTC
TRBV13,15,.,TRBJ2-7,few,CASSSSPGEAYEQYF,TGTGCCAGCAGCTCCTCCCCAGGGGAAGCGTACGAGCAGTACTTC
TRBV13,18,TRBD2,TRBJ2-3,.,CASSLGLTSGSWADTQYF,TGTGCCAGCAGCTTAGGCCTGACTAGCGGGAGTTGGGCAGATACGCAGTATTTT
TRBV24-1,15,.,TRBJ1-6,.,CATSDFAWPNSPLHF,TGTGCCACCAGTGATTTCGCCTGGCCCAATTCACCCCTCCACTTT
TRBV20-1,14,.,TRBJ1-6,few,CSASKGLGNSPLHF,TGCAGTGCTAGTAAGGGGTTGGGGAACTCACCCCTCCACTTT
TRBV15,15,TRBD2,TRBJ2-5,few,CATSSGTSGRETQYF,TGTGCCACCAGCAGCGGGACTAGCGGGAGGGAGACCCAGTACTTC
TRBV7-9,14,TRBD1,TRBJ1-1,.,CASRYGQGNTEAFF,TGTGCCAGCAGATACGGACAGGGGAACACTGAAGCTTTCTTT
TRBV19,16,TRBD2,TRBJ2-7,once,CASSVVFSGGLYEQYF,TGTGCCAGTAGTGTAGTCTTTAGCGGGGGACTCTACGAGCAGTACTTC
TRBV15,14,TRBD1,TRBJ2-7,.,CATSSRDSSYEQYF,TGTGCCACCAGCAGCCGGGACAGCTCCTACGAGCAGTACTTC
TRBV5-5,16,.,TRBJ2-7,few,CASSLYGAPFSYEQYF,TGTGCCAGCAGCTTGTACGGGGCCCCCTTCTCCTACGAGCAGTACTTC
TRBV7-9,13,TRBD1,TRBJ1-2,many,CASSYRGHYGYTF,TGTGCCAGCAGCTACAGGGGCCATTATGGCTACACCTTC
TRBV15,14,.,TRBJ2-1,.,CATSSPPWGGEQSF,TGTGCCACCAGCAGCCCCCCGTGGGGAGGTGAGCAGTCCTTC
TRBV25-1,15,.,TRBJ1-4,once,CASSADGAQNEKLFF,TGTGCCAGCAGCGCTGACGGAGCCCAAAATGAAAAACTGTTTTTT
TRBV7-9,14,TRBD1,TRBJ1-2,.,CASSLTQGPLGYTF,TGTGCCAGCAGCTTAACACAGGGGCCCCTTGGCTACACCTTC